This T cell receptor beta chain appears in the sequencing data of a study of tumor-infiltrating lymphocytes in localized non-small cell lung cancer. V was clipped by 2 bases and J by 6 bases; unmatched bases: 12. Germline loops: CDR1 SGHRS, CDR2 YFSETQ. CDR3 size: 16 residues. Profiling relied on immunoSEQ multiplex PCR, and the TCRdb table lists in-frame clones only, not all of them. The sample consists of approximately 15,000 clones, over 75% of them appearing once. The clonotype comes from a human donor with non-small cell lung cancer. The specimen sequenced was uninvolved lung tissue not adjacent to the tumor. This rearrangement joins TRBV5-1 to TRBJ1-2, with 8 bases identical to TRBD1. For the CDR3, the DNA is TGCGCCAGCAGCTTTCTGGGTGGACAGGGTATCGATGGCTACACCTTC. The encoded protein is CASSFLGGQGIDGYTF.